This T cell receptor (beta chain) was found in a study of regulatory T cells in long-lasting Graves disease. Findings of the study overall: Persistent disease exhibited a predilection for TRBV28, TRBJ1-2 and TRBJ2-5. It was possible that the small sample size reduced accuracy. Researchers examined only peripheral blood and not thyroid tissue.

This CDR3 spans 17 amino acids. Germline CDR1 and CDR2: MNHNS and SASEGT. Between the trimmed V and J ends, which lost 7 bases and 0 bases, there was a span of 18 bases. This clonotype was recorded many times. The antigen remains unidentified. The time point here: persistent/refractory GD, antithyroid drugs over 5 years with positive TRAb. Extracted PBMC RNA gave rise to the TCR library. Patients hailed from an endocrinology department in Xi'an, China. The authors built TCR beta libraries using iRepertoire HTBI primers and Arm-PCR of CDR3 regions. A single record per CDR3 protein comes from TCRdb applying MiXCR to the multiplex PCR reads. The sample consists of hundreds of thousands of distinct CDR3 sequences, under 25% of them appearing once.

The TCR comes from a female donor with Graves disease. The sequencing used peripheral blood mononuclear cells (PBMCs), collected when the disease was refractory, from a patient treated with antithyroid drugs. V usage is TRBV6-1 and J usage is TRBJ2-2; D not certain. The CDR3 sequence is CASTPLGQVSNTGELFF. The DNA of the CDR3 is TGTGCCAGCACCCCCCTGGGCCAGGTGTCGAACACCGGGGAGCTGTTTTTT.